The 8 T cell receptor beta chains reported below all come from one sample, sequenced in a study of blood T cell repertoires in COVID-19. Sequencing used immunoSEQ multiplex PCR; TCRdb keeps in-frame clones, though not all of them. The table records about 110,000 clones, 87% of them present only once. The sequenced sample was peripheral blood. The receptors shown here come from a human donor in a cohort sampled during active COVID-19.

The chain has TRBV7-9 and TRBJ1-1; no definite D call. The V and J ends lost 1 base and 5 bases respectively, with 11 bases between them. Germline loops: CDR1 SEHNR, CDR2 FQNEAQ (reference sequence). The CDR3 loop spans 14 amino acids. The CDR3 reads CASSLVVGRTEAFF. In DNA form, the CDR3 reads TGTGCCAGCAGCTTAGTTGTAGGGAGGACTGAAGCTTTCTTT.

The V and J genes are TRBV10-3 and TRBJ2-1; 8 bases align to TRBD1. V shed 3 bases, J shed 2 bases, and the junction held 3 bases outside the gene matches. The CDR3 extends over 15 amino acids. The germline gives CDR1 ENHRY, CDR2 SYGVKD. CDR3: CAISDGTGPYNEQFF. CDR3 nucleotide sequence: TGTGCCATCAGTGATGGGACAGGACCCTACAATGAGCAGTTCTTC.

The CDR3 region has the DNA TGTGCCTGGAGTGGGCTTGGCGGAACGAGCACAGATACGCAGTATTTT. Amino acid sequence: CAWSGLGGTSTDTQYF. The rearrangement joins TRBV30 to TRBJ2-3; D not certain. Trimming shortened V by 1 base and J by 0 bases, and 14 bases separated the two germline ends. Germline V lookup: CDR1 GTSNPN, CDR2 SVGIG (reference sequence). There are 16 residues in the CDR3.

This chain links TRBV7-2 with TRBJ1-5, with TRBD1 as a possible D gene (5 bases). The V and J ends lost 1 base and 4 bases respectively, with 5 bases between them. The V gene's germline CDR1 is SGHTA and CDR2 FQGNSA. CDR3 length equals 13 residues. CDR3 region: CASSLGQNQPQHF. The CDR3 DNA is TGTGCCAGCAGCTTAGGACAGAATCAGCCCCAGCATTTT.

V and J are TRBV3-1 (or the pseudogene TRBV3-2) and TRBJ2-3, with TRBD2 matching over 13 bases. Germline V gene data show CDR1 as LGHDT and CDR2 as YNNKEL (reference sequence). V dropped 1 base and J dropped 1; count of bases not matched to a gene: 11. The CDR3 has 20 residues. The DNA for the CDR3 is TGTGCCAGCAGCCAAGGAAGAACTAGCGGGGGGGCGGAAGGCACAGATACGCAGTATTTT. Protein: CASSQGRTSGGAEGTDTQYF.

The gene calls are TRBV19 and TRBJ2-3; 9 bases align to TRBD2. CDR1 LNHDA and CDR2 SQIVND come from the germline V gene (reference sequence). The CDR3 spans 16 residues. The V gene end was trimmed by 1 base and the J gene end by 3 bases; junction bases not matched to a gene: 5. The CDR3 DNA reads TGTGCCAGTAGTATAGGTAGCGGGGGACTGACAGATACGCAGTATTTT. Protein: CASSIGSGGLTDTQYF. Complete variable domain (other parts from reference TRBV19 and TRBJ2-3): DGGITQSPKYLFRKEGQNVTLSCEQNLNHDAMYWYRQDPGQGLRLIYYSQIVNDFQKGDIAEGYSVSREKKESFPLTVTSAQKNPTAFYLCASSIGSGGLTDTQYFGPGTRLTVL.

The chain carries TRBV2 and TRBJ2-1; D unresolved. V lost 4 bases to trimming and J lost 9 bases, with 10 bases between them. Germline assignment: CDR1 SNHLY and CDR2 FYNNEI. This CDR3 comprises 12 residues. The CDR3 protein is CASSAGLGEQFF. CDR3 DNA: TGTGCCAGCAGTGCCGGGTTGGGTGAGCAGTTCTTC. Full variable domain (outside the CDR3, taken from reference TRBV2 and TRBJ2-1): EPEVTQTPSHQVTQMGQEVILRCVPISNHLYFYWYRQILGQKVEFLVSFYNNEISEKSEIFDDQFSVERPDGSNFTLKIRSTKLEDSAMYFCASSAGLGEQFFGPGTRLTVL.

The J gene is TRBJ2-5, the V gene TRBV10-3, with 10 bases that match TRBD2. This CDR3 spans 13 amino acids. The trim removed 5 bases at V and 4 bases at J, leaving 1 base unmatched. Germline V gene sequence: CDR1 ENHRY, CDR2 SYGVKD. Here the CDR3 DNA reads TGTGCCATCAGTAGCGGGGGGGGAGAGACCCAGTACTTC. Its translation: CAISSGGGETQYF.